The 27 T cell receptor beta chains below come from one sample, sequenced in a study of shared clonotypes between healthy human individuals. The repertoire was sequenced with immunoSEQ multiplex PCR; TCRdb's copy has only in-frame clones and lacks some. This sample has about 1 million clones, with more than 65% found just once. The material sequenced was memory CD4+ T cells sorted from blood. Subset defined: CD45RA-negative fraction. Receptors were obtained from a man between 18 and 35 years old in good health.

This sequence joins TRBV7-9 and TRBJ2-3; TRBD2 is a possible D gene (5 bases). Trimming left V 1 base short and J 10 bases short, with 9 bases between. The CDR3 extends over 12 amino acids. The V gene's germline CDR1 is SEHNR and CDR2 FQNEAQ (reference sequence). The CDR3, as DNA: TGTGCCAGCAGCTTAGAGAGGGCGGCGCAGTATTTT. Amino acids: CASSLERAAQYF.

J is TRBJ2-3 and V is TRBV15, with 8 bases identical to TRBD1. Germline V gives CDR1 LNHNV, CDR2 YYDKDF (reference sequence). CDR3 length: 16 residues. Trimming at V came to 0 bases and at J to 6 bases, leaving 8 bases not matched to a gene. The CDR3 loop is CATSRDQAGTGDTQYF. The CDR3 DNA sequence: TGTGCCACCAGCAGAGATCAAGCCGGGACAGGTGATACGCAGTATTTT.

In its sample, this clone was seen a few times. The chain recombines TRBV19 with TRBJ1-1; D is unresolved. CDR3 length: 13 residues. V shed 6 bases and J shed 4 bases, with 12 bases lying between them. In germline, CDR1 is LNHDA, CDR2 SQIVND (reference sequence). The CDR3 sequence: CASSDTEVTEAFF. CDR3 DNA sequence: TGTGCCAGTAGCGACACGGAGGTCACTGAAGCTTTCTTT.

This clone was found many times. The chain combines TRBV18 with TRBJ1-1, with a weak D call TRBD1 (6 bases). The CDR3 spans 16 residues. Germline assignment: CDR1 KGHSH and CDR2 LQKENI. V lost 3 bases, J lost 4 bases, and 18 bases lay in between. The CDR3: CASSPDPMGAGTEAFF. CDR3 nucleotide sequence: TGTGCCAGCTCACCTGACCCCATGGGGGCGGGCACTGAAGCTTTCTTT.

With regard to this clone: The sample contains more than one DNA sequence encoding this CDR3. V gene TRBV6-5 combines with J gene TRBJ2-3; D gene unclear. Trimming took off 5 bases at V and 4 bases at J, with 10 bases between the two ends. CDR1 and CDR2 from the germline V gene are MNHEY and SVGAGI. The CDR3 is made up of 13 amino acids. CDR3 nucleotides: TGTGCCAGCAGTACCCCCGGCGCAGATACGCAGTATTTT. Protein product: CASSTPGADTQYF.

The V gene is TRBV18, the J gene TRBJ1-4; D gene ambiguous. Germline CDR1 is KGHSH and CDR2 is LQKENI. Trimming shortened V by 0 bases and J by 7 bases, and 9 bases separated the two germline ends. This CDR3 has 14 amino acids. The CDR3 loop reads CASSPPVQTEKLFF. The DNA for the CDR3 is TGTGCCAGCTCACCACCTGTACAAACTGAAAAACTGTTTTTT.

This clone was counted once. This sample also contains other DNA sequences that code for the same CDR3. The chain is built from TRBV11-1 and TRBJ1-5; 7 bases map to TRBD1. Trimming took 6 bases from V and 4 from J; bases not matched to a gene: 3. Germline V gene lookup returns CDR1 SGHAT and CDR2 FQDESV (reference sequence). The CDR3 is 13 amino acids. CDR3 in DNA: TGTGCCAGCAGTCCGGGACAGAATCAGCCCCAGCATTTT. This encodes CASSPGQNQPQHF.

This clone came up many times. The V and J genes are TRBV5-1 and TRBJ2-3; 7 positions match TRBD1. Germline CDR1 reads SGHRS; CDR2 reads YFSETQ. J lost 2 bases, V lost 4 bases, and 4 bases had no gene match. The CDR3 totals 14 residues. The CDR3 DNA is TGCGCCAGCAGCCGTACAGGGGCCACAGATACGCAGTATTTT. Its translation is CASSRTGATDTQYF.

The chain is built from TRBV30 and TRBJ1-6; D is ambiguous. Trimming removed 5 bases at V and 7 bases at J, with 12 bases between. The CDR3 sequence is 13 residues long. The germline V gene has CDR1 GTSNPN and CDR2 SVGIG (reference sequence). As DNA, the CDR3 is TGTGCCTGGGTTCAAGGCGGCAATTCACCCCTCCACTTT. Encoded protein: CAWVQGGNSPLHF.

For the CDR3, the DNA is TGCGCCAGCAGCTTTCGGGCCGAGGGGGAGACCCAGTACTTC. It encodes CASSFRAEGETQYF. The V and J genes are TRBV5-1 and TRBJ2-5; D tentatively fits TRBD1 or TRBD2 (5 bases each). CDR1 and CDR2 from the germline V gene are SGHRS and YFSETQ. The ends were cut back, 2 bases at V and 5 bases at J, with 13 bases in the middle. The CDR3 loop spans 14 amino acids.

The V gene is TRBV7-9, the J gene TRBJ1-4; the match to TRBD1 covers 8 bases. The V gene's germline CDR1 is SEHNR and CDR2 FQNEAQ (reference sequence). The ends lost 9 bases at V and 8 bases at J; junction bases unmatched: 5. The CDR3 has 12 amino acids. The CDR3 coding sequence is TGTGCCAGTTCGGGACAGGAAGAAAAACTGTTTTTT. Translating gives CASSGQEEKLFF.

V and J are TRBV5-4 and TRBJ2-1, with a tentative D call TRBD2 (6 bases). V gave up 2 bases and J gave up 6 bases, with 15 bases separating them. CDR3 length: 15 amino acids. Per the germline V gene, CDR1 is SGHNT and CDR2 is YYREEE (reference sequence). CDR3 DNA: TGTGCCAGCAGCTTAGAACTAGCCGTTTTCAATGAGCAGTTCTTC. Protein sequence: CASSLELAVFNEQFF.

CDR3 in amino acids: CASSLAQGARGEQYF. CDR3 nucleotide sequence: TGTGCCAGCAGCTTAGCGCAGGGGGCGCGGGGCGAGCAGTACTTC. The chain uses TRBV7-9 and TRBJ2-7; 8 bases map to TRBD1. Trimming took 0 bases from V and 6 from J; bases not matched to a gene: 7. Germline V gives CDR1 SEHNR, CDR2 FQNEAQ (reference sequence). The length of the CDR3 is 15 residues.

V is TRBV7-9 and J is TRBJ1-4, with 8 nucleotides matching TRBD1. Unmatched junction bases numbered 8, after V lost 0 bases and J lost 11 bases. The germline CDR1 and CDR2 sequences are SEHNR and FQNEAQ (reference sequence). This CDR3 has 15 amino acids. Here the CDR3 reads CASSLASDRGEKLFF. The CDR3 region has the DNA TGTGCCAGCAGCTTAGCGAGTGACAGGGGTGAGAAACTGTTTTTT. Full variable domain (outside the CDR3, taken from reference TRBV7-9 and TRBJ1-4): DTGVSQNPRHKITKRGQNVTFRCDPISEHNRLYWYRQTLGQGPEFLTYFQNEAQLEKSRLLSDRFSAERPKGSFSTLEIQRTEQGDSAMYLCASSLASDRGEKLFFGSGTQLSVL.

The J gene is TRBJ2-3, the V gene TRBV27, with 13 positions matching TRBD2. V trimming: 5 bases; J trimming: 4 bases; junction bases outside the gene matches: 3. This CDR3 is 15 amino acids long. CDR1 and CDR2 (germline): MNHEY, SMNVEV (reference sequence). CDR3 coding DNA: TGTGCCAGCAGTCCCACTAGCGGGGGGGCAGATACGCAGTATTTT. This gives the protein CASSPTSGGADTQYF.

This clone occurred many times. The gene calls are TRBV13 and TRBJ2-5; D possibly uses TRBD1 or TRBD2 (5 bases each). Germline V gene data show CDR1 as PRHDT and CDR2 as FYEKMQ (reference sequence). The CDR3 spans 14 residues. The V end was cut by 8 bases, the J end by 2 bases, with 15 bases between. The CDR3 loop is CASARGGSQETQYF. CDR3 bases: TGTGCCAGCGCGAGGGGTGGCAGTCAAGAGACCCAGTACTTC.

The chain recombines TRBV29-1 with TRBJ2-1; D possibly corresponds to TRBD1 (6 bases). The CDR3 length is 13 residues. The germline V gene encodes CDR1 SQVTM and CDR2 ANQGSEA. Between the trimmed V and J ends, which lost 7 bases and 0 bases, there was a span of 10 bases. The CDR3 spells CSGQVSSYNEQFF. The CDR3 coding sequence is TGCAGCGGACAGGTTAGCTCCTACAATGAGCAGTTCTTC.

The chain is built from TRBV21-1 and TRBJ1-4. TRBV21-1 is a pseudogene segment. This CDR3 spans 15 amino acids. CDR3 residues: CASRRGVPTNEKLFF. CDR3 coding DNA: TGTGCCAGCAGGAGGGGGGTCCCAACTAATGAAAAACTGTTTTTT.

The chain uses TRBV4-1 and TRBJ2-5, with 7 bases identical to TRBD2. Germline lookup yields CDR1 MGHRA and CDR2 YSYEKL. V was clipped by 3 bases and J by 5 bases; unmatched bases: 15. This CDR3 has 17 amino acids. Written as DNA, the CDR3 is TGCGCCAGCAGCCAGGGGGGTGGGAGGGCCGTAGGGGAGACCCAGTACTTC. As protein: CASSQGGGRAVGETQYF.

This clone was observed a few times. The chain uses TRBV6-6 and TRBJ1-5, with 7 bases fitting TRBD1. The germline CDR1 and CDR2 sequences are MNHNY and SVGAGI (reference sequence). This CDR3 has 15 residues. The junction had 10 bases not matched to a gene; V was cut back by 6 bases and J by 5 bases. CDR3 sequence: CASRPTGWSDQPQHF. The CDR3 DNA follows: TGTGCCAGCAGACCGACAGGGTGGAGCGATCAGCCCCAGCATTTT.

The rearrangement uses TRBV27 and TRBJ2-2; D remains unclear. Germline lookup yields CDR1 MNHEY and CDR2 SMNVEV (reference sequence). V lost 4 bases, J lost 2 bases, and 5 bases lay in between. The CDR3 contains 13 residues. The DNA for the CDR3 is TGTGCCAGCAGTTCCGTTAACACCGGGGAGCTGTTTTTT. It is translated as CASSSVNTGELFF.

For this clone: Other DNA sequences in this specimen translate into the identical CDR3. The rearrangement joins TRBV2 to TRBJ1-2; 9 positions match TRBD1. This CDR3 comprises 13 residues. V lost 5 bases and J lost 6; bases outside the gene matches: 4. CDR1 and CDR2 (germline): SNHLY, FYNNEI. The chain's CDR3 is CASSLTGGDGYTF. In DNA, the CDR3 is TGTGCCAGCAGTTTGACAGGGGGAGATGGCTACACCTTC.

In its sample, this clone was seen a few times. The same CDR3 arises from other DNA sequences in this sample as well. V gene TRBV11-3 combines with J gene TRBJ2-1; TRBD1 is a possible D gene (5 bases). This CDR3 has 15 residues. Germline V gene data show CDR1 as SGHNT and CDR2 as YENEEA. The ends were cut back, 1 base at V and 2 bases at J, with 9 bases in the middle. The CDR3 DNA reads TGTGCCAGCAGCTTAGGGCAGGGAACCTACAATGAGCAGTTCTTC. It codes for CASSLGQGTYNEQFF.

Here the CDR3 reads CASSWEGQQNSPLHF. As DNA, the CDR3 is TGCGCCAGCAGCTGGGAGGGACAGCAGAATTCACCCCTCCACTTT. This chain links TRBV5-1 with TRBJ1-6; 7 nucleotides match TRBD1. Losses at the gene ends were 3 bases for V and 7 bases for J; bases not matched to a gene: 7. Germline lookup yields CDR1 SGHRS and CDR2 YFSETQ. This CDR3 has 15 residues. Full variable domain (missing parts from reference TRBV5-1 and TRBJ1-6): KAGVTQTPRYLIKTRGQQVTLSCSPISGHRSVSWYQQTPGQGLQFLFEYFSETQRNKGNFPGRFSGRQFSNSRSEMNVSTLELGDSALYLCASSWEGQQNSPLHFGNGTRLTVT.

CDR3: CASSWDSSTDTQYF. Written as DNA, the CDR3 is TGTGCCAGCAGCTGGGACTCTAGCACAGATACGCAGTATTTT. The V and J genes are TRBV7-9 and TRBJ2-3, with TRBD2 as a possible D gene (6 bases). The CDR3 is 14 residues long. V was clipped by 4 bases and J by 0 bases, with 8 bases between them. The germline V gene encodes CDR1 SEHNR and CDR2 FQNEAQ (reference sequence).

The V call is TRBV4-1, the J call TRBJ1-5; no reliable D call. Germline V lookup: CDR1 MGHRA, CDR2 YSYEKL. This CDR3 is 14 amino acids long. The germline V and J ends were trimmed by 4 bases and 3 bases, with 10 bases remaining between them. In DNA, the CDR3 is TGCGCCAGCAGCCTGTCGTTGTACAATCAGCCCCAGCATTTT. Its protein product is CASSLSLYNQPQHF.

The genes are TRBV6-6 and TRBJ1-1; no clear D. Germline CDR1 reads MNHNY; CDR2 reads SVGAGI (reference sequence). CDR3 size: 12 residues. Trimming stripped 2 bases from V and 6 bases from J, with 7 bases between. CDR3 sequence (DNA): TGTGCCAGCAGTTACGTTGGGGCTGAAGCTTTCTTT. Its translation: CASSYVGAEAFF.